These 16 T cell receptor beta chains share one sample of origin, sequenced in a study of blood T cell repertoires in COVID-19. TCRdb's table, derived via immunoSEQ multiplex PCR, lists solely in-frame clones and lacks some. Of some 110,000 clones detected, roughly 86% appear once; the ten largest clones hold about 5.4%. Sequencing was performed on peripheral blood. These receptors came from a human donor in a cohort sampled during active COVID-19.

The chain has TRBV5-1 and TRBJ2-1; 11 positions agree with TRBD2. Germline loops: CDR1 SGHRS, CDR2 YFSETQ. The trim removed 4 bases at V and 4 bases at J, leaving 4 bases unmatched. CDR3 length equals 15 residues. In nucleotides, the CDR3 is TGCGCCAGCAGCCTAACTAGCGGGGGATACAATGAGCAGTTCTTC. As protein: CASSLTSGGYNEQFF. The full variable domain, in which reference TRBV5-1 and TRBJ2-1 provide the parts outside the CDR3, is KAGVTQTPRYLIKTRGQQVTLSCSPISGHRSVSWYQQTPGQGLQFLFEYFSETQRNKGNFPGRFSGRQFSNSRSEMNVSTLELGDSALYLCASSLTSGGYNEQFFGPGTRLTVL.

The chain is built from TRBV10-1 and TRBJ1-6; tentatively, D is TRBD1 (6 bases). The ends were cut back, 5 bases at V and 8 bases at J, with 13 bases in the middle. CDR1 and CDR2 (germline): WNHNN, SYGVQD (reference sequence). This CDR3 has 14 amino acids. The CDR3 spells CASSRDRKDSPLHF. In DNA form, the CDR3 reads TGCGCCAGCAGTAGAGACAGGAAGGATTCACCCCTCCACTTT.

The chain recombines TRBV5-4 with TRBJ2-3, with D possibly being TRBD1 (9 bases). The V and J ends lost 4 bases and 5 bases respectively, with 20 bases between them. This CDR3 comprises 16 residues. CDR1 and CDR2 (germline): SGHNT, YYREEE (reference sequence). The CDR3 DNA is TGTGCCAGCAGCGGAAAGGACAGGGGACTAGGAGATACGCAGTATTTT. Translation gives CASSGKDRGLGDTQYF.

This sequence joins TRBV11-2 and TRBJ1-2; D is ambiguous. V gave up 6 bases and J gave up 5 bases, with 13 bases separating them. This CDR3 is built from 13 residues. The germline CDR1 and CDR2 sequences are SGHAT and FQNNGV. The CDR3 region is CASSSGLGYGYTF. The CDR3 DNA is TGTGCCAGCAGTTCTGGACTCGGATATGGCTACACCTTC.

The V and J genes are TRBV10-3 and TRBJ2-3; no reliable D call. The CDR3 has 11 residues. The V end was cut by 4 bases, the J end by 5 bases, with 4 bases between. Germline CDR1 reads ENHRY; CDR2 reads SYGVKD. As DNA, the CDR3 is TGTGCCATCAGTGGTCGAGATACGCAGTATTTT. Translating gives CAISGRDTQYF.

The rearrangement links TRBV6-5 to TRBJ1-5, with a weak D call TRBD1 (6 bases). The CDR3 contains 14 residues. Trimming removed 7 bases from V and 1 base from J, with 11 bases in between. Germline CDR1 and CDR2: MNHEY and SVGAGI. CDR3 region: CASKQGWSNQPQHF. The CDR3 coding sequence is TGTGCCAGCAAACAGGGTTGGAGCAATCAGCCCCAGCATTTT.

This clone was counted ten times or more. V usage is TRBV24-1 and J usage is TRBJ2-1; 7 positions match TRBD2. The CDR3 is 14 amino acids. The J segment lost 7 bases and the V segment lost 4 bases, leaving 6 bases of the junction unmatched. CDR1 and CDR2 (germline): KGHDR, SFDVKD. CDR3 region: CATSDASGINEQFF. DNA for the CDR3: TGTGCCACCAGTGACGCTAGCGGAATAAATGAGCAGTTCTTC.

The chain uses TRBV5-1 and TRBJ1-1; 7 bases align to TRBD1. With V trimmed by 4 bases and J by 4 bases, 7 bases remained unmatched. Germline V CDR1 and CDR2: SGHRS, YFSETQ. The CDR3 loop spans 14 amino acids. The CDR3 loop is CASSRQGGSTEAFF. The CDR3 DNA follows: TGCGCCAGCAGCCGACAGGGCGGTAGCACTGAAGCTTTCTTT.

This chain uses TRBV28 with TRBJ2-3, with D hard to call. This CDR3 is built from 12 residues. Per the germline V gene, CDR1 is MDHEN and CDR2 is SYDVKM. V dropped 4 bases and J dropped 6 bases, with 8 bases sitting between them. CDR3 loop: CASSSSADTQYF. The CDR3 nucleotides are TGTGCCAGCAGTTCCTCAGCGGATACGCAGTATTTT.

The chain has TRBV5-1 and TRBJ2-5, with TRBD2 matching over 8 bases. The CDR3 sequence is 19 residues long. Germline V gene lookup returns CDR1 SGHRS and CDR2 YFSETQ. Trimming took 0 bases from V and 1 from J; bases not matched to a gene: 14. This CDR3 is CASSLARIAGSQFQETQYF. CDR3 DNA: TGCGCCAGCAGCTTGGCCCGAATAGCGGGATCGCAATTCCAAGAGACCCAGTACTTC.

This clone has a single count. The chain joins TRBV19 to TRBJ2-2; 7 nucleotides agree with TRBD1. V lost 9 bases and J lost 3; bases outside the gene matches: 4. CDR3 length: 13 amino acids. The germline V gene encodes CDR1 LNHDA and CDR2 SQIVND (reference sequence). The CDR3 loop reads CARGDRDTGELFF. The CDR3 nucleotides are TGTGCCAGAGGCGACAGGGACACCGGGGAGCTGTTTTTT.

The chain recombines TRBV2 with TRBJ1-4; D unclear. This CDR3 has 13 residues. V was clipped by 2 bases and J by 8 bases, with 9 bases between them. Germline-derived CDR1 and CDR2 are SNHLY and FYNNEI. In nucleotides, the CDR3 is TGTGCCAGCAGTGAAAATGGAGTAGAAAAACTGTTTTTT. This encodes CASSENGVEKLFF.

The chain employs TRBV5-5 and TRBJ2-3; TRBD1 aligns across 7 bases. The CDR3 has 16 amino acids. Germline CDR1 reads SGHKS; CDR2 reads YYEKEE (reference sequence). The ends lost 1 base at V and 3 bases at J; junction bases unmatched: 8. DNA of the CDR3: TGTGCCAGCAGCTTGAGAGGTGACAGGGCGACAGATACGCAGTATTTT. Residues: CASSLRGDRATDTQYF.

The table lists this clone with a count of one. V and J are TRBV7-9 and TRBJ2-3, with TRBD2 matching over 10 bases. V shed 3 bases and J 7 bases; nucleotides not matched to a gene: 19. Germline loops: CDR1 SEHNR, CDR2 FQNEAQ (reference sequence). There are 19 residues in the CDR3. CDR3: CASSFSAGWTSGGGNTQYF. The CDR3 DNA reads TGTGCCAGCAGCTTCTCGGCCGGCTGGACTAGCGGAGGGGGTAATACGCAGTATTTT.

In the case of this clone: Other nucleotide sequences from this sample produce the same CDR3. The V and J genes are TRBV2 and TRBJ2-7; D is ambiguous. Germline CDR1 SNHLY, CDR2 FYNNEI. The V end was cut by 6 bases, the J end by 1 base, with 7 bases between. The CDR3 runs to 12 residues. The CDR3 here is CASRADSYEQYF. The DNA of the CDR3 is TGTGCCAGCAGGGCGGATTCCTACGAGCAGTACTTC.

This clone was recorded only once. The chain links TRBV19 to TRBJ2-1; D gene uncertain. V was clipped by 5 bases and J by 0 bases, with 14 bases between them. Looked up from germline, CDR1 is LNHDA and CDR2 is SQIVND (reference sequence). CDR3 length equals 16 residues. CDR3 region: CASSPQPTYSYNEQFF. CDR3 bases: TGTGCCAGTAGTCCCCAACCTACGTACTCCTACAATGAGCAGTTCTTC.